Each of the 29 T cell receptor beta chains below was sequenced from the same sample in a study of blood T cell repertoires in COVID-19. Using immunoSEQ multiplex PCR, the repertoire was profiled, and TCRdb retains in-frame clones only, with some absent. The data show approximately 160,000 clones, approximately 80% seen once. The sample consisted of peripheral blood. The receptor set was obtained from a man between 65 and 85 years old who had recovered from COVID-19.

This sequence joins TRBV7-9 and TRBJ1-5; 10 nucleotides line up with TRBD1. Per the germline V gene, CDR1 is SEHNR and CDR2 is FQNEAQ (reference sequence). V lost 8 bases to trimming and J lost 7 bases; unmatched junction nucleotides: 5. This CDR3 comprises 13 residues. As DNA, the CDR3 is TGTGCCAGCGGGACAGGGGTCGGGCAGCCCCAGCATTTT. Translation gives CASGTGVGQPQHF.

The chain uses TRBV28 and TRBJ2-1; D perhaps matches TRBD2 (5 bases). The CDR3 has 12 residues. The ends were cut back, 8 bases at V and 10 bases at J, with 15 bases in the middle. Per germline, CDR1 MDHEN and CDR2 SYDVKM. CDR3 region: CASWAPPGEQFF. The CDR3 DNA follows: TGTGCCAGCTGGGCCCCTCCGGGGGAGCAGTTCTTC.

The J gene is TRBJ2-1, the V gene TRBV27, with 10 bases matching TRBD1. CDR1 and CDR2 (germline): MNHEY, SMNVEV (reference sequence). The CDR3 spans 14 residues. The V segment lost 6 bases and the J segment 8 bases; nucleotides outside the gene matches: 7. CDR3 in DNA: TGTGCCAGCAGCCCCGGGACAGGGGCCCATGAGCAGTTCTTC. It translates to CASSPGTGAHEQFF.

The CDR3 DNA reads as TGTGCCAGCTCACCCCAAGCGGACTTCCAAGAGACCCAGTACTTC. The encoded protein is CASSPQADFQETQYF. V gene TRBV18 combines with J gene TRBJ2-5, with TRBD2 as a possible D gene (5 bases). Deletions cut 3 bases from V and 1 base from J, with 12 bases between. The germline gives CDR1 KGHSH, CDR2 LQKENI. The CDR3 is made up of 15 amino acids.

V usage is TRBV10-3 and J usage is TRBJ2-7; D remains unclear. Germline-derived CDR1 and CDR2 are ENHRY and SYGVKD. Between the trimmed V and J ends, which lost 3 bases and 1 base, there was a span of 10 bases. This CDR3 is 14 amino acids long. CDR3 coding DNA: TGTGCCATCAGTGATTGGGCCGAATCCTACGAGCAGTACTTC. It encodes CAISDWAESYEQYF.

This chain joins TRBV2 and TRBJ1-5; D not resolved. Germline lookup yields CDR1 SNHLY and CDR2 FYNNEI. V was shortened by 4 bases and J by 9 bases, with 16 bases between the two germline ends. The CDR3 length is 14 residues. CDR3 sequence: CASSVDPGARPQHF. The CDR3 DNA reads as TGTGCCAGCAGTGTCGATCCGGGAGCTCGGCCCCAGCATTTT.

This chain connects TRBV24-1 to TRBJ2-5, with 9 bases fitting TRBD1. The CDR3 loop spans 15 amino acids. Per the germline V gene, CDR1 is KGHDR and CDR2 is SFDVKD. The J segment lost 4 bases and the V segment lost 0 bases, leaving 2 bases of the junction unmatched. CDR3 in amino acids: CATSDLGTGSETQYF. In DNA, the CDR3 is TGTGCCACCAGTGATTTGGGGACAGGGTCAGAGACCCAGTACTTC.

This clone was seen a single time. This chain joins TRBV5-1 and TRBJ2-2; 11 bases are shared with TRBD2. V lost 4 bases to trimming and J lost 5 bases; unmatched junction nucleotides: 4. This CDR3 spans 15 amino acids. CDR1 is SGHRS and CDR2 is YFSETQ in the germline V gene. Here the CDR3 DNA reads TGCGCCAGCAGCACTAGCGGGAGCGGTACCGGGGAGCTGTTTTTT. Protein: CASSTSGSGTGELFF.

To note about this clone: Additional DNA sequences in this sample encode the identical CDR3. The genes are TRBV5-4 and TRBJ2-1; the match to TRBD2 covers 7 bases. Germline CDR1 and CDR2: SGHNT and YYREEE (reference sequence). This CDR3 region has 15 residues. The ends lost 0 bases at V and 0 bases at J; junction bases unmatched: 0. CDR3 in amino acids: CASSLGGSSYNEQFF. CDR3 DNA: TGTGCCAGCAGCTTGGGCGGGAGCTCCTACAATGAGCAGTTCTTC.

V usage is TRBV4-3 and J usage is TRBJ2-2; 9 nucleotides line up with TRBD1. The CDR3 is 14 amino acids. Trimming at V came to 8 bases and at J to 5 bases, leaving 6 bases not matched to a gene. The germline V gene has CDR1 LGHNA and CDR2 YSLEER. In DNA, the CDR3 is TGCGCCAGCGCACAGGGGGCGCGGACCGGGGAGCTGTTTTTT. Amino acids: CASAQGARTGELFF.

The V gene is TRBV9, the J gene TRBJ1-4; TRBD1 matches at 7 bases. This CDR3 has 16 residues. The germline V gene encodes CDR1 SGDLS and CDR2 YYNGEE. J lost 6 bases, V lost 4 bases, and 12 bases had no gene match. CDR3 in amino acids: CASSPGVGQAHEKLFF. The DNA of the CDR3 is TGTGCCAGCAGCCCTGGGGTCGGACAGGCCCATGAAAAACTGTTTTTT.

The genes are TRBV5-1 and TRBJ2-7; 8 bases are shared with TRBD2. The CDR3 has 15 amino acids. Germline loops: CDR1 SGHRS, CDR2 YFSETQ. The junction had 6 bases not matched to a gene; V was cut back by 4 bases and J by 0 bases. DNA for the CDR3: TGCGCCAGCAGCAGCGGGGGCCCTCCCTCCTACGAGCAGTACTTC. Translated, it gives CASSSGGPPSYEQYF.

For this clone: The sample has other DNA sequences that encode this CDR3 too. CDR3 region: CASSQDYRTGELFF. In DNA, the CDR3 is TGTGCCAGCAGCCAGGACTACCGAACCGGGGAGCTGTTTTTT. V and J are TRBV6-5 and TRBJ2-2; possibly TRBD2 for D (6 bases). This CDR3 contains 14 residues. The germline V gene encodes CDR1 MNHEY and CDR2 SVGAGI. Deletions cut 6 bases from V and 5 bases from J, with 13 bases between.

The gene calls are TRBV27 and TRBJ2-2, with 14 bases aligning to TRBD2. Germline V CDR1 and CDR2: MNHEY, SMNVEV (reference sequence). The CDR3 extends over 18 amino acids. The V segment lost 1 base and the J segment 5 bases; nucleotides outside the gene matches: 6. The CDR3 loop reads CASSLLLGTSGSTGELFF. CDR3 DNA sequence: TGTGCCAGCAGTTTATTATTGGGGACTAGCGGGAGTACCGGGGAGCTGTTTTTT.

This chain uses TRBV3-1 (or the pseudogene TRBV3-2) with TRBJ2-3; TRBD2 matches at 10 bases. The CDR3 loop spans 15 amino acids. The V gene end was trimmed by 1 base and the J gene end by 5 bases; junction bases not matched to a gene: 3. Per the germline V gene, CDR1 is LGHDT and CDR2 is YNNKEL (reference sequence). CDR3 amino acids: CASSQASGSVDTQYF. CDR3 bases: TGTGCCAGCAGCCAAGCTAGCGGGAGCGTAGATACGCAGTATTTT.

This chain joins TRBV3-1 (or the pseudogene TRBV3-2) and TRBJ1-5; D gene uncertain. Trimming removed 0 bases from V and 4 bases from J, with 7 bases in between. Germline V lookup: CDR1 LGHDT, CDR2 YNNKEL (reference sequence). This CDR3 is built from 14 residues. CDR3 residues: CASSQDNRNQPQHF. DNA of the CDR3: TGTGCCAGCAGCCAAGATAACAGAAATCAGCCCCAGCATTTT.

The chain is built from TRBV9 and TRBJ1-5, with D possibly TRBD1 on 6 matching bases. The CDR3 is 13 residues long. V was shortened by 4 bases and J by 9 bases, with 14 bases between the two germline ends. The germline gives CDR1 SGDLS, CDR2 YYNGEE. The CDR3 region is CASSQTQGPPQHF. CDR3 coding DNA: TGTGCCAGCAGCCAGACACAGGGACCGCCCCAGCATTTT.

The V gene is TRBV29-1, the J gene TRBJ2-1, with 9 bases fitting TRBD1. Trimming removed 6 bases from V and 8 bases from J; junction bases left unmatched: 2. The CDR3 extends over 11 amino acids. CDR1 SQVTM and CDR2 ANQGSEA come from the germline V gene. The CDR3 is CSVDRGHEQFF. The CDR3 nucleotides are TGCAGCGTGGACAGGGGCCATGAGCAGTTCTTC.

The genes are TRBV5-1 and TRBJ2-5, with 9 bases that match TRBD1. Germline V gives CDR1 SGHRS, CDR2 YFSETQ. J gave up 5 bases and V 4 bases, and 6 bases lay outside the gene matches. This CDR3 has 14 residues. DNA of the CDR3: TGCGCCAGCAGCGTGACAGGGGGAGGTGAGACCCAGTACTTC. Translating it yields CASSVTGGGETQYF.

DNA for the CDR3: TGTGCCAGCAGCCAAGATTATTTGGGAGGCTCCTACAATGAGCAGTTCTTC. Translation: CASSQDYLGGSYNEQFF. The chain links TRBV14 to TRBJ2-1; TRBD2 is a possible D gene (6 bases). Germline V gives CDR1 SGHDN, CDR2 FVKESK. The V and J ends lost 0 bases and 0 bases respectively, with 12 bases between them. This CDR3 spans 17 amino acids. The full variable domain, with the rest looked up from reference TRBV14 and TRBJ2-1, is EAGVTQFPSHSVIEKGQTVTLRCDPISGHDNLYWYRRVMGKEIKFLLHFVKESKQDESGMPNNRFLAERTGGTYSTLKVQPAELEDSGVYFCASSQDYLGGSYNEQFFGPGTRLTVL.

This chain joins TRBV30 and TRBJ2-2; perhaps TRBD1 as D (6 bases). Trimming shortened V by 0 bases and J by 6 bases, and 20 bases separated the two germline ends. Germline V lookup: CDR1 GTSNPN, CDR2 SVGIG (reference sequence). The CDR3 totals 17 residues. The CDR3 DNA is TGTGCCTGGAGTGTATATGGCCAGGGGCGCGGCGCCGGGGAGCTGTTTTTT. It codes for CAWSVYGQGRGAGELFF.

The chain links TRBV27 to TRBJ2-1; a weak D match, TRBD1 (7 bases). This CDR3 has 15 residues. V lost 7 bases, J lost 5 bases, and 18 bases lay in between. Germline V lookup: CDR1 MNHEY, CDR2 SMNVEV (reference sequence). The CDR3 DNA sequence: TGTGCCAGCACCCTAAGCCAGGGGGGAGACAATGAGCAGTTCTTC. It translates to CASTLSQGGDNEQFF.

V gene TRBV7-9 combines with J gene TRBJ2-5, with D perhaps matching TRBD2 (6 bases). The CDR3 loop spans 13 amino acids. V was trimmed by 5 bases and J by 5 bases, leaving 12 bases between them. Germline values: CDR1 SEHNR, CDR2 FQNEAQ (reference sequence). Here the CDR3 reads CASSLSGVETQYF. The CDR3 nucleotides are TGTGCCAGCAGCCTTAGCGGAGTGGAGACCCAGTACTTC.

The V and J genes are TRBV5-4 and TRBJ2-2; D might be TRBD1 (6 bases). The V gene lost 4 bases and the J gene lost 6 bases, with 10 bases spanning the gap. The CDR3 runs 13 residues. In germline, CDR1 is SGHNT, CDR2 YYREEE (reference sequence). The DNA of the CDR3 is TGTGCCAGCAGCAACAGACAGGCCGGGGAGCTGTTTTTT. Its translation: CASSNRQAGELFF. Full variable domain (outside the CDR3, taken from reference TRBV5-4 and TRBJ2-2): ETGVTQSPTHLIKTRGQQVTLRCSSQSGHNTVSWYQQALGQGPQFIFQYYREEENGRGNFPPRFSGLQFPNYSSELNVNALELDDSALYLCASSNRQAGELFFGEGSRLTVL.

This clone has ten or more counts. This rearrangement joins TRBV11-2 to TRBJ2-1, with TRBD2 identical over 9 bases. The CDR3 runs to 16 residues. V shed 1 base, J shed 9 bases, and the junction held 10 bases outside the gene matches. Germline values: CDR1 SGHAT, CDR2 FQNNGV. The CDR3 is CASSLGMQRGEGEQFF. CDR3 DNA: TGTGCCAGCAGCTTAGGGATGCAGCGGGGGGAGGGTGAGCAGTTCTTC.

In this sample, this clone turned up a few times. This rearrangement joins TRBV7-2 to TRBJ1-4; 8 bases are shared with TRBD1. The CDR3 extends over 15 amino acids. With 3 bases clipped from V and 7 bases from J, the junction kept 7 bases outside the gene matches. The germline V gene has CDR1 SGHTA and CDR2 FQGNSA. For the CDR3, the DNA is TGTGCCAGCAGCTTGAGGACAGGGCGGGTTGAAAAACTGTTTTTT. As protein: CASSLRTGRVEKLFF.

The chain employs TRBV5-5 and TRBJ2-1, with TRBD2 matching over 14 bases. V gave up 4 bases and J gave up 12 bases; unmatched junction bases: 0. Germline values: CDR1 SGHKS, CDR2 YYEKEE (reference sequence). The CDR3 contains 12 residues. As DNA, the CDR3 is TGTGCCAGCAGCGGGACTAGCGGGAGGCAGTTCTTC. Residues: CASSGTSGRQFF.

V is TRBV7-3 and J is TRBJ2-7, with D perhaps TRBD1 (5 bases). This CDR3 region has 13 residues. Trimming removed 1 base from V and 3 bases from J, with 7 bases in between. Germline CDR1 is SGHTA and CDR2 is FQGTGA. CDR3 loop: CASSLNRNYEQYF. The CDR3, as DNA: TGTGCCAGCAGCTTAAACAGGAACTACGAGCAGTACTTC.

The rearrangement links TRBV4-1 to TRBJ1-2; the match to TRBD1 covers 8 bases. The CDR3 sequence is 16 residues long. Germline V gives CDR1 MGHRA, CDR2 YSYEKL. The trim removed 4 bases at V and 8 bases at J, leaving 15 bases unmatched. The CDR3 DNA reads as TGCGCCAGCAGCCGAACGGGACAGGCCGATATTGAGGGCTACACCTTC. Encoded protein: CASSRTGQADIEGYTF.